This T cell receptor beta chain appears in the sequencing data of a study of CD8+CD57+ T cells in acquired aplastic anemia. Overall study findings and caveats: Controls did not differ significantly from patients in CD8+ Simpson's diversity.

Profiles of TCR beta VDJ and CDR3 were generated from a genomic DNA template. TCRdb processed the reads anew with MiXCR; each CDR3 protein has one entry. Among about 220,000 distinct CDR3 sequences listed, about 37% were seen once. A few counts support this clonotype. What it recognizes is unknown. Material: sorted CD4+, CD8+, or CD8+CD57+ T cells (not recorded which) from PBMCs. The source of this sequence is a human donor in good health, serving as a control.

The CDR3 region is CASSLGGGVTEAFF. In nucleotides, the CDR3 is TGTGCCAGCAGTTTGGGGGGTGGCGTCACTGAAGCTTTCTTT. The chain links TRBV12-3 or TRBV12-4 to TRBJ1-1; D might be TRBD1 (5 bases). Trimming stripped 3 bases from V and 4 bases from J, with 12 bases between. The CDR3 sequence is 14 residues long.